This passage covers 21 T cell receptor beta chains from one sample sequenced in a study of T-cell reconstitution after alpha-beta-depleted transplantation in children. This sample's TCRbeta library carried unique molecular identifier barcodes. TCRdb fed the PCR reads into MiXCR, producing one record per CDR3 protein. The data contain around 600,000 distinct CDR3 sequences, about 10% of them singletons. Source: PBMCs from the stem cell graft donor, taken from the stem cell graft. These receptors were obtained from a human donor who donated a stem cell graft to a child with acute myeloid leukemia.

The chain links TRBV7-9 to TRBJ2-7; 9 bases map to TRBD2. Germline CDR1 and CDR2: SEHNR and FQNEAQ (reference sequence). The CDR3 sequence is 15 residues long. Trimming at V came to 1 base and at J to 6 bases, leaving 7 bases not matched to a gene. The CDR3 DNA follows: TGTGCCAGCAGCTTAGGTAGGACTAGCGACACCGAGCAGTACTTC. Its protein is CASSLGRTSDTEQYF.

This clonotype was picked up a small number of times. The chain carries TRBV5-1 and TRBJ2-7; 10 bases map to TRBD2. Germline CDR1 reads SGHRS; CDR2 reads YFSETQ. This CDR3 contains 16 residues. After removal of 1 base from V and 1 base from J, the junction contained 5 bases not matched to a gene. The CDR3 bases are TGCGCCAGCAGCTTGTCCTTAGCGGGAGGATCCTACGAGCAGTACTTC. This translates into CASSLSLAGGSYEQYF. Complete variable domain (other parts from reference TRBV5-1 and TRBJ2-7): KAGVTQTPRYLIKTRGQQVTLSCSPISGHRSVSWYQQTPGQGLQFLFEYFSETQRNKGNFPGRFSGRQFSNSRSEMNVSTLELGDSALYLCASSLSLAGGSYEQYFGPGTRLTVT.

The count of this clonotype is one. This chain uses TRBV7-2 with TRBJ1-3, with TRBD1 identical over 7 bases. CDR1 and CDR2 from the germline V gene are SGHTA and FQGNSA. The ends lost 4 bases at V and 4 bases at J; junction bases unmatched: 7. The CDR3 covers 15 residues. The CDR3 DNA reads TGTGCCAGCAGCTACGGACAGGCGAAAGGAAACACCATATATTTT. It yields the protein CASSYGQAKGNTIYF.

This clonotype was picked up many times. The gene calls are TRBV11-2 and TRBJ2-1; 9 nucleotides align to TRBD1. CDR1 SGHAT and CDR2 FQNNGV come from the germline V gene. CDR3 length: 15 residues. J gave up 4 bases and V 5 bases, and 6 bases lay outside the gene matches. CDR3 coding DNA: TGTGCCAGCAGCGGACGGGACAGGGTTTACAATGAGCAGTTCTTC. It specifies CASSGRDRVYNEQFF.

On this clonotype itself: Sequence at one end of the junction differs from germline and may be a read error. The rearrangement joins TRBV7-7 to TRBJ2-7; 10 nucleotides match TRBD2. Germline V gene sequence: CDR1 SSHAT, CDR2 FNYEAQ (reference sequence). The CDR3 has 14 residues. The CDR3 DNA reads as TGTGCTAGCAGCCGTACTAGCGGGATAAGTGAGCAGTACTTC. This encodes CASSRTSGISEQYF.

This chain links TRBV9 with TRBJ2-1, with D uncertain. V lost 1 base to trimming and J lost 9 bases, with 11 bases between them. This CDR3 region has 13 residues. The V gene's germline CDR1 is SGDLS and CDR2 YYNGEE. The CDR3 loop is CASSVLEKGEQFF. CDR3 nucleotides: TGTGCCAGCAGCGTACTAGAGAAGGGTGAGCAGTTCTTC.

The sample holds many counts of this clonotype. The gene calls are TRBV6-5 and TRBJ2-1; 9 bases fit TRBD1. The V gene end was trimmed by 2 bases and the J gene end by 4 bases; junction bases not matched to a gene: 3. Germline V lookup: CDR1 MNHEY, CDR2 SVGAGI. The CDR3 loop spans 15 amino acids. In DNA form, the CDR3 reads TGTGCCAGCAGTTACCAGGGACAGGGTTACAATGAGCAGTTCTTC. This codes for CASSYQGQGYNEQFF.

The chain couples TRBV27 to TRBJ2-3; 11 bases agree with TRBD2. CDR3 size: 16 residues. The trim removed 3 bases at V and 2 bases at J, leaving 4 bases unmatched. CDR1 and CDR2 (germline): MNHEY, SMNVEV (reference sequence). The CDR3 loop reads CASSFLTSGNTDTQYF. Written as DNA, the CDR3 is TGTGCCAGCAGTTTTCTGACTAGCGGGAACACAGATACGCAGTATTTT.

This clonotype was picked up a small number of times. The chain has TRBV5-6 and TRBJ1-2; 9 bases align to TRBD1. Germline V gene lookup returns CDR1 SGHDT and CDR2 YYEEEE. V gave up 1 base and J gave up 6 bases; unmatched junction bases: 13. The CDR3 is 17 amino acids. The CDR3 loop reads CASSLPTGTGRGDGYTF. CDR3 nucleotide sequence: TGTGCCAGCAGCTTGCCAACCGGGACAGGGCGAGGTGATGGCTACACCTTC.

This clonotype was detected only a few times. The genes are TRBV19 and TRBJ2-3; 9 nucleotides align to TRBD2. The CDR3 loop spans 16 amino acids. Germline assignment: CDR1 LNHDA and CDR2 SQIVND (reference sequence). The trim removed 7 bases at V and 3 bases at J, leaving 11 bases unmatched. DNA for the CDR3: TGTGCCAGTACCTCCATAGCGGGAGAGGTGACAGATACGCAGTATTTT. Translated: CASTSIAGEVTDTQYF.

A few counts support this clonotype. CDR3 loop: CASSLAARPGAQETQYF. The CDR3 DNA reads TGCGCCAGCAGCTTGGCCGCAAGACCTGGGGCTCAAGAGACCCAGTACTTC. The V call is TRBV5-1, the J call TRBJ2-5, with D possibly TRBD1 on 5 matching bases. This CDR3 is 17 amino acids long. The V gene lost 0 bases and the J gene lost 2 bases, with 17 bases spanning the gap. CDR1 is SGHRS, CDR2 YFSETQ, per germline.

In this sample, this clonotype turned up many times. The gene calls are TRBV24-1 and TRBJ2-2; possible D gene TRBD2, 6 bases. The CDR3 length is 16 residues. Looked up from germline, CDR1 is KGHDR and CDR2 is SFDVKD. V was shortened by 9 bases and J by 1 base, with 17 bases between the two germline ends. CDR3 region: CATSGLGTLNTGELFF. The DNA for the CDR3 is TGTGCCACCTCTGGACTTGGGACTTTGAACACCGGGGAGCTGTTTTTT.

This clonotype was counted at least ten times. The gene calls are TRBV7-2 and TRBJ2-7; 9 bases are shared with TRBD2. CDR1 and CDR2 (germline): SGHTA, FQGNSA. This CDR3 spans 14 amino acids. Losses at the gene ends were 6 bases for V and 4 bases for J; bases not matched to a gene: 7. In nucleotides, the CDR3 is TGTGCCAGCAGTTTACGGCTAGCGGGGTACGAGCAGTACTTC. This translates into CASSLRLAGYEQYF.

This clonotype was counted a few times. The rearrangement links TRBV7-2 to TRBJ2-5; D may be TRBD1 or TRBD2 (5 bases each). Germline CDR1 SGHTA, CDR2 FQGNSA. The V end was cut by 0 bases, the J end by 2 bases, with 16 bases between. There are 17 residues in the CDR3. CDR3 protein: CASSLATGTVGQETQYF. The CDR3, as DNA: TGTGCCAGCAGCTTAGCAACTGGGACGGTGGGACAAGAGACCCAGTACTTC.

This clonotype was seen more than once but under ten times. This chain uses TRBV9 with TRBJ2-5; either TRBD1 or TRBD2 may supply D (5 bases each). This CDR3 is built from 12 residues. Trimming took 5 bases from V and 2 from J, leaving 7 bases between them. The germline CDR1 and CDR2 sequences are SGDLS and YYNGEE. CDR3 protein: CASRGVQETQYF. CDR3 nucleotide sequence: TGTGCCAGCAGGGGGGTGCAAGAGACCCAGTACTTC.

This chain connects TRBV7-9 to TRBJ1-5; D is possibly TRBD1 (5 bases). Trimming stripped 5 bases from V and 0 bases from J, with 14 bases between. The CDR3 contains 16 residues. The germline V gene has CDR1 SEHNR and CDR2 FQNEAQ (reference sequence). This chain's CDR3 is CASSKRLRVSNQPQHF. The CDR3 DNA sequence: TGTGCCAGCAGCAAAAGGCTCAGGGTTAGCAATCAGCCCCAGCATTTT.

This chain links TRBV20-1 with TRBJ2-1, with TRBD1 matching over 9 bases. Germline CDR1 reads DFQATT; CDR2 reads SNEGSKA (reference sequence). V gave up 3 bases and J gave up 8 bases; unmatched junction bases: 14. This CDR3 comprises 16 residues. CDR3 nucleotides: TGCAGTGCTAGGGGCCCCGGACAGGGGTACGGGGATGAGCAGTTCTTC. It is translated as CSARGPGQGYGDEQFF.

The V gene is TRBV7-2, the J gene TRBJ2-1; 16 bases align to TRBD2. Germline V gives CDR1 SGHTA, CDR2 FQGNSA. The CDR3 is made up of 18 amino acids. V shed 0 bases and J 10 bases; nucleotides not matched to a gene: 9. CDR3 sequence reads: CASSLAPGLAGGRNEQFF. The CDR3 DNA sequence: TGTGCCAGCAGCTTAGCCCCGGGACTAGCGGGAGGGAGGAACGAGCAGTTCTTC.

This clonotype was observed a handful of times. Written as DNA, the CDR3 is TGCAGTGCTAGTGGCTTAGGACAGGGGACCTACGAGCAGTACTTC. Encoded protein: CSASGLGQGTYEQYF. The V gene is TRBV20-1, the J gene TRBJ2-7, with 9 bases that match TRBD1. Per germline, CDR1 DFQATT and CDR2 SNEGSKA (reference sequence). The CDR3 runs to 15 residues. Trimming at V came to 3 bases and at J to 2 bases, leaving 8 bases not matched to a gene.

This sequence joins TRBV28 and TRBJ1-1; D is possibly TRBD1 (6 bases). Trimming left V 5 bases short and J 3 bases short, with 16 bases between. Germline V gene sequence: CDR1 MDHEN, CDR2 SYDVKM. CDR3 size: 15 residues. The CDR3, as DNA: TGTGCCAGCAGTCCCCAGGGGAGAGGCGACACTGAAGCTTTCTTT. Protein sequence: CASSPQGRGDTEAFF.

This rearrangement joins TRBV20-1 to TRBJ2-7; D gene unclear. Per germline, CDR1 DFQATT and CDR2 SNEGSKA (reference sequence). V was cut by 3 bases and J by 0 bases, with 12 bases left in between. The CDR3 runs to 14 residues. CDR3 sequence (DNA): TGCAGTGCTAGCCACAGCCAGAGCTCCTACGAGCAGTACTTC. Protein sequence: CSASHSQSSYEQYF.